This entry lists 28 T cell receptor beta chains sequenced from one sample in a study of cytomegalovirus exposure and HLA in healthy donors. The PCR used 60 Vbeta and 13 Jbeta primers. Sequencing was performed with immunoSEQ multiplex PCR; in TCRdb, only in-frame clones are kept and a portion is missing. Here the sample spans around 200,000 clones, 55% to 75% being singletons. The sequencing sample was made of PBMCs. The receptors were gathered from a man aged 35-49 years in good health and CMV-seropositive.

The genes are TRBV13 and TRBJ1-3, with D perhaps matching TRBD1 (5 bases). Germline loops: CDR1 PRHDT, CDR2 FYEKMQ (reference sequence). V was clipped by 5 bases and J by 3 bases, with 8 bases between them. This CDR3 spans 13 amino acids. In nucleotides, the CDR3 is TGTGCCAGCAGCCCAGGGATTGGAAACACCATATATTTT. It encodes CASSPGIGNTIYF.

CDR3 nucleotide sequence: TGTGCCAGTAGTTATACCCAATTCTCGAGGTGGTCCAAAAACATTCAGTACTTC. This codes for CASSYTQFSRWSKNIQYF. The chain recombines TRBV19 with TRBJ2-4, with D unresolved. The CDR3 consists of 18 residues. V lost 5 bases, J lost 2 bases, and 22 bases lay in between. Germline V gene lookup returns CDR1 LNHDA and CDR2 SQIVND (reference sequence). The variable domain in full, completed from reference TRBV19 and TRBJ2-4, reads DGGITQSPKYLFRKEGQNVTLSCEQNLNHDAMYWYRQDPGQGLRLIYYSQIVNDFQKGDIAEGYSVSREKKESFPLTVTSAQKNPTAFYLCASSYTQFSRWSKNIQYFGAGTRLSVL.

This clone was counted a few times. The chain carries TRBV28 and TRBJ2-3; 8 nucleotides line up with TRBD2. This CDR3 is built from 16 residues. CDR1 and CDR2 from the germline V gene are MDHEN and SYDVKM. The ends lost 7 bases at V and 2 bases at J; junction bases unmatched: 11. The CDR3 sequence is CASTQGLAGLTDTQYF. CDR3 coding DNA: TGTGCCAGCACCCAGGGATTAGCGGGGCTCACAGATACGCAGTATTTT. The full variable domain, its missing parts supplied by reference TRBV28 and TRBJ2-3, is DVKVTQSSRYLVKRTGEKVFLECVQDMDHENMFWYRQDPGLGLRLIYFSYDVKMKEKGDIPEGYSVSREKKERFSLILESASTNQTSMYLCASTQGLAGLTDTQYFGPGTRLTVL.

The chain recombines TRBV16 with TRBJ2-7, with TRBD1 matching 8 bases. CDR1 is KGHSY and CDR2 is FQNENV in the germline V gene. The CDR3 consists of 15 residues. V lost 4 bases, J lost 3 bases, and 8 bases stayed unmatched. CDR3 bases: TGTGCCAGCAGCCGGCAACCGGGACAGGTCTACGAGCAGTACTTC. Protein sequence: CASSRQPGQVYEQYF.

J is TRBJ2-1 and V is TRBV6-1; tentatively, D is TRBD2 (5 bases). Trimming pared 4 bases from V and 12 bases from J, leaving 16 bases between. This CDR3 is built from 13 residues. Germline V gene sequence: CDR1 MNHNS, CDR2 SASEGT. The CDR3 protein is CASSAERSLGQFF. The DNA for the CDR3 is TGTGCCAGCAGTGCGGAGCGGTCCCTCGGGCAGTTCTTC.

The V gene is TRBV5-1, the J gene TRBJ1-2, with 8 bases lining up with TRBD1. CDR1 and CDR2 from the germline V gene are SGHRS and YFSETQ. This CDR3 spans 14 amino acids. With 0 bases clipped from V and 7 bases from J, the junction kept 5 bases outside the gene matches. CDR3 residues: CASSLDGRGPGYTF. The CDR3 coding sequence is TGCGCCAGCAGCTTGGACGGCAGGGGGCCTGGCTACACCTTC.

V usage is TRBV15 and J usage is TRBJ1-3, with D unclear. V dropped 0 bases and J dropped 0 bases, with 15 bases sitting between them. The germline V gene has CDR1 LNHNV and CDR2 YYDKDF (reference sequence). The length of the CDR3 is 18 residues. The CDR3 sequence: CATSRDRGRPPSGNTIYF. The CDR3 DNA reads TGTGCCACCAGCAGAGATCGCGGGCGGCCTCCCTCTGGAAACACCATATATTTT.

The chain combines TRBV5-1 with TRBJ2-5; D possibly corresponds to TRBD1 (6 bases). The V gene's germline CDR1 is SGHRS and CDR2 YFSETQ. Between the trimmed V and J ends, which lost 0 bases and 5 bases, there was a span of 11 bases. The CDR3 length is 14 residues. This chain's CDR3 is CASSLARQGETQYF. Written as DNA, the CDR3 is TGCGCCAGCAGCTTGGCCCGGCAGGGGGAGACCCAGTACTTC.

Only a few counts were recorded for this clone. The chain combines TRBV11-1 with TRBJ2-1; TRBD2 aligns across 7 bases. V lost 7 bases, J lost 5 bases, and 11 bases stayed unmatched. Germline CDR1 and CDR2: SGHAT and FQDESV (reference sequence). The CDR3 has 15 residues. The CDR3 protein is CASNQLRGLNNEQFF. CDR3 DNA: TGTGCCAGCAACCAACTACGGGGACTAAACAATGAGCAGTTCTTC.

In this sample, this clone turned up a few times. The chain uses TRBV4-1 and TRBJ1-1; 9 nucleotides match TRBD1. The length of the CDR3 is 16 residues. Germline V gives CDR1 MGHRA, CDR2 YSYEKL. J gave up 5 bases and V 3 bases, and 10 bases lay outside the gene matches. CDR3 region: CASSQAGGTGRTEAFF. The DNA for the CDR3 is TGCGCCAGCAGCCAGGCCGGAGGGACAGGGCGGACTGAAGCTTTCTTT.

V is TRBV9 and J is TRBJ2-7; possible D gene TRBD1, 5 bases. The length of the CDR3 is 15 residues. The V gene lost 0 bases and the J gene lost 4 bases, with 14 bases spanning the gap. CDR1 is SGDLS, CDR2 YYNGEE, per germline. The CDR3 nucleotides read TGTGCCAGCAGCGTAGGGCAGGGCGTCATGTACGAGCAGTACTTC. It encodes CASSVGQGVMYEQYF.

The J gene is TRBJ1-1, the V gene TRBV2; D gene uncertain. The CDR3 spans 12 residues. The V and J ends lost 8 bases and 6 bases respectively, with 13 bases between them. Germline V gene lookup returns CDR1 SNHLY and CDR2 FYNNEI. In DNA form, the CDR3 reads TGTGCCAGCGAAAGGAGCACCTCTGAAGCTTTCTTT. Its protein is CASERSTSEAFF.

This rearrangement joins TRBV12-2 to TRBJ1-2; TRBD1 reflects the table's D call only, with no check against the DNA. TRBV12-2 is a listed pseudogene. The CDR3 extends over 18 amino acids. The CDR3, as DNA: TGTGCAAGTCGCCGCGCCCGGACAGCCCTTGAGCTGTTCTATGGCTACACCTTC. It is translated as CASRRARTALELFYGYTF.

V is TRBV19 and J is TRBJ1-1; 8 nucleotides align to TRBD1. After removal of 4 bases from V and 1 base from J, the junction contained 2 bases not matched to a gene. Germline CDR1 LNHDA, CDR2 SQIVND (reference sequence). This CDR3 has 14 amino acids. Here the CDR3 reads CASSRTGRNTEAFF. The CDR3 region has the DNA TGTGCCAGTAGTAGGACAGGGAGGAACACTGAAGCTTTCTTT.

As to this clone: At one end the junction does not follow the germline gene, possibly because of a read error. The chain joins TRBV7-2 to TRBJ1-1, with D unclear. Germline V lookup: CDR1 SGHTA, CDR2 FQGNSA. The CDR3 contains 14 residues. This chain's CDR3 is CASSLAEGRTEAFF. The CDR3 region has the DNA TGTGCCAGCAGCCTAGCCGAAGGGAGGACTGAAGCTTTCTTT.

The CDR3 nucleotides are TGTGCCAGCGTAACAGGGGGGGAGACCCAGTACTTC. Amino acids: CASVTGGETQYF. V is TRBV7-9 and J is TRBJ2-5; TRBD1 agrees at 8 bases. J lost 5 bases, V lost 8 bases, and 4 bases had no gene match. This CDR3 region has 12 residues. Per germline, CDR1 SEHNR and CDR2 FQNEAQ (reference sequence).

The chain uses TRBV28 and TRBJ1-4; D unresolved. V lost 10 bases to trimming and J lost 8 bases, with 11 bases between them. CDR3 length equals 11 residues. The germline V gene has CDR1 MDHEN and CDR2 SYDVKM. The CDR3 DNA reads TGTGCCACCCAAACCCGGGAAAAACTGTTTTTT. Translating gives CATQTREKLFF.

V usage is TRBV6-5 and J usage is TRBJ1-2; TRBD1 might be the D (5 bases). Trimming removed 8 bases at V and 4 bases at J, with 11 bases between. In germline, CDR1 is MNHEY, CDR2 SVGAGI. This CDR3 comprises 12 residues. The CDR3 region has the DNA TGTGCCAGCTCAACAGGCTTCTATGGCTACACCTTC. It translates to CASSTGFYGYTF.

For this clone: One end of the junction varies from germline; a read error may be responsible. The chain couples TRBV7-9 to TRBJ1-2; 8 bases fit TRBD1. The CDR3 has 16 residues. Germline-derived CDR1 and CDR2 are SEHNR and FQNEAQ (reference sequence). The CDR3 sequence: CSSSSSRGPTNYGYTF. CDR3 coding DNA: TGTTCCAGCAGCTCTTCCAGGGGGCCCACTAACTATGGCTACACCTTC.

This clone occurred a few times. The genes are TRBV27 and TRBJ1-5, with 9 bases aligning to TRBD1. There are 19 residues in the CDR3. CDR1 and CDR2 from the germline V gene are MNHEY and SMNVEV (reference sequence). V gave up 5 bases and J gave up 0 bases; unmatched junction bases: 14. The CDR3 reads CASSRTGGVYGNSNQPQHF. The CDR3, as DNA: TGTGCCAGCAGTCGTACAGGGGGCGTATACGGAAATAGCAATCAGCCCCAGCATTTT.

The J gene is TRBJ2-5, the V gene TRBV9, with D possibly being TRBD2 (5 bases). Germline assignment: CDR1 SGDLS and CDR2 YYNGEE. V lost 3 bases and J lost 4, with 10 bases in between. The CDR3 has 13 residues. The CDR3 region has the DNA TGTGCCAGCAGCGGGAGTAGCGCAGAGACCCAGTACTTC. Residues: CASSGSSAETQYF.

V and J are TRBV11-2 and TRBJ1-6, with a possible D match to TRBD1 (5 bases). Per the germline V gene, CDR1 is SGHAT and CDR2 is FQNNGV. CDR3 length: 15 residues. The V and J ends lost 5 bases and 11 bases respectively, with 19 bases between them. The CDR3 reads CASSRGGRSRTPLHF. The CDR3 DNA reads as TGTGCCAGCAGCCGCGGGGGGAGGAGTCGAACACCCCTCCACTTT.

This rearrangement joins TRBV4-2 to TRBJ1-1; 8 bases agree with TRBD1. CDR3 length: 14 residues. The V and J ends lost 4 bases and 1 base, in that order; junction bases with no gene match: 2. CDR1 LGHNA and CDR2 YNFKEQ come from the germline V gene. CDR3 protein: CASSPDRGNTEAFF. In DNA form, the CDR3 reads TGTGCCAGCAGCCCAGACAGGGGGAACACTGAAGCTTTCTTT.

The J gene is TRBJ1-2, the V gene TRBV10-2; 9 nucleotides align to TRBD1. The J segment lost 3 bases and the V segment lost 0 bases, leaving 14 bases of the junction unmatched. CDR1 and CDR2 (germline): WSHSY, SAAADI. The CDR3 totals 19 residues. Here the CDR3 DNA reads TGCGCCAGCAGTGAGTCTAGCTTCATTTCGGGACAGGGCCACTATGGCTACACCTTC. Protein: CASSESSFISGQGHYGYTF.

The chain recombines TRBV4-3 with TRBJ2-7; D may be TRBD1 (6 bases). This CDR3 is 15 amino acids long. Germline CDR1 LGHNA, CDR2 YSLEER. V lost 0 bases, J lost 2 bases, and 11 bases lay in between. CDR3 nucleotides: TGCGCCAGCAGCCAAGATGGCGGACAGACCTACGAGCAGTACTTC. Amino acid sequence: CASSQDGGQTYEQYF.

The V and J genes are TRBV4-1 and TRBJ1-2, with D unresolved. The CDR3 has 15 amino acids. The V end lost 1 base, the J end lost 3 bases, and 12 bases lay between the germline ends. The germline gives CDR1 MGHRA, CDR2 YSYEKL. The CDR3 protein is CASSQARQAYYGYTF. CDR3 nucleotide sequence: TGCGCCAGCAGCCAAGCTCGCCAGGCGTACTATGGCTACACCTTC.

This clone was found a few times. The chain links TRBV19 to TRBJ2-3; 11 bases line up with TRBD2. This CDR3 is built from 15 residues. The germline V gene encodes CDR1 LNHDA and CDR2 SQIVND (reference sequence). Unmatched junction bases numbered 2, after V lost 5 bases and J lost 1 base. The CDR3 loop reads CASSLGLAGTDTQYF. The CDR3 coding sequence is TGTGCCAGTAGTTTGGGACTAGCGGGCACAGATACGCAGTATTTT.

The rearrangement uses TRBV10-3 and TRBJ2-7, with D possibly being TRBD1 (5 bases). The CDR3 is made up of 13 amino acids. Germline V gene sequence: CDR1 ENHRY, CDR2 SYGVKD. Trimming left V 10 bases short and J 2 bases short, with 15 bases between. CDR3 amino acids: CANIQESAYEQYF. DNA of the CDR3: TGTGCCAATATACAGGAATCCGCCTACGAGCAGTACTTC.